This section outlines one T cell receptor beta chain sequence together with its context. Its cognate antigen is unknown. Regarding treatment: about 20 received Ad26.COV2.S at low or high dose, single or two shots; roughly five received placebo; per-sample allocation not given. Each sample was drawn 63 days after the first injection (of vaccine or placebo). CDR1 SQVTM and CDR2 ANQGSEA come from the germline V gene. Trimming shortened V by 3 bases and J by 11 bases, and 13 bases separated the two germline ends. CDR3 length: 11 amino acids. The data were produced by immunoSEQ multiplex PCR, yet TCRdb's version contains in-frame clones alone and is incomplete. This repertoire shows a few hundred thousand clones, around nine tenths found once; its top ten account for roughly 3%. The sample comes from a study of Ad26.COV2.S vaccination and SARS-CoV-2 variants. At the level of the study: Donor got 5x10^10 or 1x10^11 viral particles of Ad26.COV2.S. Findings and limits, study-wide: Ad26.COV2.S recipients had broader spike-specific TCRs (P = 0.0014).

The receptor comes from a person between 18 and 60 years old who received the Ad26.COV2.S COVID-19 vaccine or a placebo. V and J are TRBV29-1 and TRBJ1-1, with a weak D call TRBD1 (5 bases). The source was peripheral blood, collected in a trial of Ad26.COV2.S vaccine versus placebo. The DNA of the CDR3 is TGCAGCGTTGATACTTCGGGGCGGGCTTTCTTT. Its protein is CSVDTSGRAFF.